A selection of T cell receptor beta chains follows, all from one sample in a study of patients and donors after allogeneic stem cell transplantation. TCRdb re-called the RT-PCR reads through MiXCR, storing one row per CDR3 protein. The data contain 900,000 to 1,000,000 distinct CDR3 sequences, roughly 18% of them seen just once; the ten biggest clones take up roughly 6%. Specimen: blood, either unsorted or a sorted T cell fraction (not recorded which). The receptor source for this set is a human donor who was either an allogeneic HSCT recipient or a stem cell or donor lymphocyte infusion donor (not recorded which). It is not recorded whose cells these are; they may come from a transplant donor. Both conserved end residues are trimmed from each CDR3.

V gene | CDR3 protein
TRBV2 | ASKRTPGANVLT
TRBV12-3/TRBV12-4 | ASSFRAGPFQETQY
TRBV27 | ASSTPGLPYEQY
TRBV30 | AWSVPWTGDPSSYNEQF
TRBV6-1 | ASSPTTGGNQPQH
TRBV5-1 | ASNRLAGERGNEQF
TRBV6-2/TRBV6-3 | ASRLSGGQHNEQF
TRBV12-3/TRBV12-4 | ASSLSAGRVYGYT
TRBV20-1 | SAGLNTGELF
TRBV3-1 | ASSQDLDFRYEQY
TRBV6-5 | ASSYRSGRTEAF
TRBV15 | ATSPRGWGWEDTGELF
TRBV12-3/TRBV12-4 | ATLRDLAGNEQF
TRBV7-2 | ASSLDPSYEQY
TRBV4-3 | ASSQDYLPGYT
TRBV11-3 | ASSDGHFTEAF
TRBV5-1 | ASSDPSQGDEQF
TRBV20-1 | SAMTVAGELF
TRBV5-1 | ASSWMPGQGNTGELF
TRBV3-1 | ASSSRIDTQY
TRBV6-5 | ASSYPGVDTEAF
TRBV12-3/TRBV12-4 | ASSQTSTYNEQF
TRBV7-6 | ASSDRGEGSEAF
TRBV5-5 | ASSSDGGVNTEAF
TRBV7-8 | ASSFPGQGAINQETQY
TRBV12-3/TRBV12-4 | ASSFFGQGTTYEQY
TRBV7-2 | ASSTFSEQY
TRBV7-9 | ASSETTEGETQY
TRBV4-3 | ASSSGVKGYNEQF
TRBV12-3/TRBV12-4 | ASSLGSTGNYGYT
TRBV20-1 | SAPRPGAGNTIY
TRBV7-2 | ASSFRADQPQH
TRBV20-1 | SARDLGENNEQF
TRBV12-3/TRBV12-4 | ASSLMRSNQPQH
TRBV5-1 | ASATSGRWNEQY
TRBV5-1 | ASSAGTGFETQY
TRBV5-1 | ASLSGPGETQY
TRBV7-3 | ASSSMGADTQY
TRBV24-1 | ATSDPGKSGNTIY
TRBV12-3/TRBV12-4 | ASSLSGASTEAF
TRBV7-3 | ASSLGGEPSNEQF
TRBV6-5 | ASSYSGQSNYGYT